This T cell receptor beta chain originates from a study of blood T cell repertoires in COVID-19. CDR1 KGHDR and CDR2 SFDVKD come from the germline V gene. The CDR3 extends over 13 amino acids. The J segment lost 1 base and the V segment lost 7 bases, leaving 0 bases of the junction unmatched. Method: immunoSEQ multiplex PCR; TCRdb's copy keeps in-frame clones and lacks some. The data contain 150,000 to 200,000 clones, 87% of them singletons. The clonotype comes from a woman in her 30s who had recovered from COVID-19. The sequencing sample was made of PBMCs or T cells enriched from blood (not recorded which). The chain joins TRBV24-1 to TRBJ1-1, with TRBD1 matching 9 bases. Written as DNA, the CDR3 is TGTGCCACCAGGGACAGGGGGAACACTGAAGCTTTCTTT. This translates into CATRDRGNTEAFF.